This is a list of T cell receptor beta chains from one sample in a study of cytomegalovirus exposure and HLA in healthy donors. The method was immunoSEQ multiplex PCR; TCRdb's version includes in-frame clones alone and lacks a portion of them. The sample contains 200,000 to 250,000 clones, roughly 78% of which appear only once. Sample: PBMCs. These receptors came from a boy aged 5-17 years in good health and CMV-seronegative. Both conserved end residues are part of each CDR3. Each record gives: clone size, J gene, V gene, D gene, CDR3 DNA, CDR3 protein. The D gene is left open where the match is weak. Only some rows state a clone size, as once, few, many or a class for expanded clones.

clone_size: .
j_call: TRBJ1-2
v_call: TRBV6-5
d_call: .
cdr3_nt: TGTGCCAGCAGTTCAAACCGAGGTTATGGCTACACCTTC
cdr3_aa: CASSSNRGYGYTF

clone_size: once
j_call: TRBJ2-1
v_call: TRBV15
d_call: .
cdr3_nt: TGTGCCACCAGCAGAGTAGGACAGACTTACAATGAGCAGTTCTTC
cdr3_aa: CATSRVGQTYNEQFF

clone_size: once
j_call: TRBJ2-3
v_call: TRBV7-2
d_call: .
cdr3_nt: TGTGCCAGCAGCGTCCTAGGCGATACGCAGTATTTT
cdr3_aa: CASSVLGDTQYF

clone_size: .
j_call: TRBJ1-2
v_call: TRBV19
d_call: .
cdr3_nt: TGTGCCAGTAGTATACGGGGGGCCTATGGTAACTATGGCTACACCTTC
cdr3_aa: CASSIRGAYGNYGYTF

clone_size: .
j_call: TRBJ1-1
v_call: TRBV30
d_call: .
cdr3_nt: TGTGCCTGGAGGCACCAGGGGTCGGGCACTGAAGCTTTCTTT
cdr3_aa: CAWRHQGSGTEAFF

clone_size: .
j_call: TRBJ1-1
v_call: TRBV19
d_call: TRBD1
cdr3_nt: TGTGCCAGTAATCACAGGGGGAACACTGAAGCTTTCTTT
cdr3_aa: CASNHRGNTEAFF

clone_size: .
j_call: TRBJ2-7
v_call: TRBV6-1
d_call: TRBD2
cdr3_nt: TGTGCCAGCAGTGACCTAGCGGGGGGCCTCAGCTCCTACGAGCAGTACTTC
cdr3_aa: CASSDLAGGLSSYEQYF

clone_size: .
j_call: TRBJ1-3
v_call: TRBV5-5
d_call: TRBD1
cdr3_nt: TGTGCCAGCAGCCCCGGGACAGCGAGATCTGGAAACACCATATATTTT
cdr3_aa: CASSPGTARSGNTIYF

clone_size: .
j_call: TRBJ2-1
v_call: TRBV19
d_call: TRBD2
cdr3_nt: TGTGCCAGTAGCCAAAGACTAGCGGGAGGAAACAATGAGCAGTTCTTC
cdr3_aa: CASSQRLAGGNNEQFF

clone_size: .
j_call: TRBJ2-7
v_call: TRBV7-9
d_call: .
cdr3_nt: TGTGCCAGCAGCTTTTTCCTCGAGCAGTACTTC
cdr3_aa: CASSFFLEQYF

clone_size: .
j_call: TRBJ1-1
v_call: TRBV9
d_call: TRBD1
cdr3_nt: TGTGCCAGCAGCCCAAGACAGGGTCGAGCTGAAGCTTTCTTT
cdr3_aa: CASSPRQGRAEAFF

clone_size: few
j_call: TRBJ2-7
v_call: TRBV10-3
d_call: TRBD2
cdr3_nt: TGTGCCATCAGCGGGGGGGACGGGAGATACGAGCAGTACTTC
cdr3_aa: CAISGGDGRYEQYF

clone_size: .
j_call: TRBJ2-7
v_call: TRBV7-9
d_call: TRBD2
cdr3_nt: TGTTCCAGCAGCTCCCCCCCTAGCGGGAGAGACCTATACGAGCAGTACTTC
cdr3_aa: CSSSSPPSGRDLYEQYF

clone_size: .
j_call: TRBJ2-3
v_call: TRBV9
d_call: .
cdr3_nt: TGTGCCAGCAGCGTAACGGAGCGTGTCCCCCCAGATACGCAGTATTTT
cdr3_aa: CASSVTERVPPDTQYF

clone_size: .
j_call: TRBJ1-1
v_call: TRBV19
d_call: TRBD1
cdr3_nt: TGTGCCAGTAGTATAAATCGGCGGACAGGGGGAATTTTCACTGAAGCTTTCTTT
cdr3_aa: CASSINRRTGGIFTEAFF

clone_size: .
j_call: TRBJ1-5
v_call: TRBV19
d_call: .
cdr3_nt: TGTGCCAGTAGTATAACAGTTAATCAGCCCCAGCATTTT
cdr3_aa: CASSITVNQPQHF

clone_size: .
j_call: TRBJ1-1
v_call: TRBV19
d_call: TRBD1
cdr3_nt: TGTGCCAGTAGTCTGGGACAGGGCCGGAACACTGAAGCTTTCTTT
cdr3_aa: CASSLGQGRNTEAFF

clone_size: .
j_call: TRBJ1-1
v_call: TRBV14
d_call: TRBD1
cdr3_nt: TGTGCCAGCAGCCAAGTCTCCGGGACAGTGAACACTGAAGCTTTCTTT
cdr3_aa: CASSQVSGTVNTEAFF

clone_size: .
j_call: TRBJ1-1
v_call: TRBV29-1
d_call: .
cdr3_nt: TGCAGCGTTGTCAAATCAATGAACACTGAAGCTTTCTTT
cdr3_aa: CSVVKSMNTEAFF

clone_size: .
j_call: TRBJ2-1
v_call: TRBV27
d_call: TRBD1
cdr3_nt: TGTGCCAGCAGTTTATCGCCCGGGACAGGCAGCAATGAGCAGTTCTTC
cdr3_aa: CASSLSPGTGSNEQFF

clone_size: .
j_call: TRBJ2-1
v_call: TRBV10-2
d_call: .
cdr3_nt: TGCGCCAGCAGAGGTATGGAGGATTTGCCCGAAGACAATGAGCAGTTCTTC
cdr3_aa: CASRGMEDLPEDNEQFF

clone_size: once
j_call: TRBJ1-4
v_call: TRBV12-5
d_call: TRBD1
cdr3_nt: TGTGCTAGTGGTTGGGGGGACAGGGCAACTAATGAAAAACTGTTTTTT
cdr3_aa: CASGWGDRATNEKLFF

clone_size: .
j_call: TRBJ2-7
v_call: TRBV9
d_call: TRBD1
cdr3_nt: TGTGCCAGCAGCGCGAGGACAGGTAACTACGAGCAGTACTTC
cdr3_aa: CASSARTGNYEQYF

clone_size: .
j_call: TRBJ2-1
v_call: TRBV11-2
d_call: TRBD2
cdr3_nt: TGTGCCAGCAGCATAACTAGCGGGATAAACGGTGAGCAGTTCTTC
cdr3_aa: CASSITSGINGEQFF

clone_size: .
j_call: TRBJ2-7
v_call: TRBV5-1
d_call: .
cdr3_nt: TGCGCCAGCAGCTTGGGACCGCGGAGGACCTACGAGCAGTACTTC
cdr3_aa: CASSLGPRRTYEQYF

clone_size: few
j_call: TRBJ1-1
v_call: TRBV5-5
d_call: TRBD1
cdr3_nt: TGTGCCAGCAGGTCCGGGACAGGGGGCGCTGAAGCTTTCTTT
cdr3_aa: CASRSGTGGAEAFF

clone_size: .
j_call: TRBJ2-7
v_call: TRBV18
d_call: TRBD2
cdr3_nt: TGTGCCAGCTCAAGCGGGAGCCCTTCCTACGAGCAGTACTTC
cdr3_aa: CASSSGSPSYEQYF

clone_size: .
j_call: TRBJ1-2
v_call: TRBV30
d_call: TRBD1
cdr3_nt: TGTGCCTGGAGTCATAACAGGGGTGGTGGCTACACCTTC
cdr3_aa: CAWSHNRGGGYTF

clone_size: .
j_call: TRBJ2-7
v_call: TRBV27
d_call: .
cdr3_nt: TGTGCCAGCAGGGAGGACGGAGCCTACGAGCAGTACTTC
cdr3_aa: CASREDGAYEQYF

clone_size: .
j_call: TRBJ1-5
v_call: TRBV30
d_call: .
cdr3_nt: TGTGCCTGGACGGGAAATAGCAATCAGCCCCAGCATTTT
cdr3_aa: CAWTGNSNQPQHF

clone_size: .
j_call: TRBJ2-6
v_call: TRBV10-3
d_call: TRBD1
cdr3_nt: TGTGCCGTTAGGGACAGGGAAAGTTCTGGGGCCAACGTCCTGACTTTC
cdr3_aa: CAVRDRESSGANVLTF

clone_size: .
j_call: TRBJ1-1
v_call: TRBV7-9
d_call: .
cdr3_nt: TGTGCCAGCAGCCTATCGTCACGGGAAGACACTGAAGCTTTCTTT
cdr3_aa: CASSLSSREDTEAFF

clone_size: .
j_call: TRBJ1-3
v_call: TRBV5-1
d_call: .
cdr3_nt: TGCGCCAGCAGGGCGCAGGGGTCTGGAAACACCATATATTTT
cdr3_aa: CASRAQGSGNTIYF

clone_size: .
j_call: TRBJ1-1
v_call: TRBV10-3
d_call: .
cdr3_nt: TGTGCCATCAGTGAGGGCGGTACCTTGCCTGGGAACACTGAAGCTTTCTTT
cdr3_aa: CAISEGGTLPGNTEAFF

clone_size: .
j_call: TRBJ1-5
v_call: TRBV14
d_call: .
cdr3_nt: TGTGCCAGCAGCCCACTCGGACAGACGACTCAGCCCCAGCATTTT
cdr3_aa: CASSPLGQTTQPQHF

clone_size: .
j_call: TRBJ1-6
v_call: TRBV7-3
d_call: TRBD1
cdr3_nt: TGTGCCAGCAGCTCGACAGGGGATAATTCACCCCTCCACTTT
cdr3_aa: CASSSTGDNSPLHF

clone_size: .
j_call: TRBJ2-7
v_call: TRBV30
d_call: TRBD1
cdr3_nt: TGTGCCTGGGGACAGGGGAGCTCCTACGAGCAGTACTTC
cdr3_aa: CAWGQGSSYEQYF

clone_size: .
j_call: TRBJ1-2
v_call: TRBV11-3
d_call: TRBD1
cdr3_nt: TGTGCCAGCAGCTCCCACCGGGACAGCGAACAAGGCTACACCTTC
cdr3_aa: CASSSHRDSEQGYTF

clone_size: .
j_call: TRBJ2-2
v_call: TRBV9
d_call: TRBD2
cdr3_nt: TGTGCCAGCAGCGTAGTGCTAGCGGGGGGCCCCGGGGAGCTGTTTTTT
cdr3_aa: CASSVVLAGGPGELFF

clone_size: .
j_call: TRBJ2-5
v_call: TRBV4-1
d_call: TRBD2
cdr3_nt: TGCGCCAGCAGCCGGGACTACACCCAAGAGACCCAGTACTTC
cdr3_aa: CASSRDYTQETQYF

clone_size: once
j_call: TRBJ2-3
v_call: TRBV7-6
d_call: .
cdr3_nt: TGTGCCAGCAGCGGACAGTCTTACTTCACAGATACGCAGTATTTT
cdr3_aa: CASSGQSYFTDTQYF

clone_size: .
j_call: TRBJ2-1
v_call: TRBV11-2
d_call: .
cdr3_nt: TGTGCCAGCAGCTTACTCAGGGTCTACAATGAGCAGTTCTTC
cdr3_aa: CASSLLRVYNEQFF

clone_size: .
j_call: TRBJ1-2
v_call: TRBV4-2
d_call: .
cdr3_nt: TGTGCCAGCACTCAGGGACAAACAATACGGCCTAACTATGGCTACACCTTC
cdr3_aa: CASTQGQTIRPNYGYTF

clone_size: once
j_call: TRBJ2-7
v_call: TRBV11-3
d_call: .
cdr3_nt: TGTGCCAGCAGCGTAACGACAGGCCTGAAGTACTTC
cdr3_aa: CASSVTTGLKYF

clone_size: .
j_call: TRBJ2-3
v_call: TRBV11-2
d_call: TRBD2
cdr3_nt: TGTGCCAGCAGCTCGTTAGCGGGGGGGCCGCCCAATACGCAGTATTTT
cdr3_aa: CASSSLAGGPPNTQYF

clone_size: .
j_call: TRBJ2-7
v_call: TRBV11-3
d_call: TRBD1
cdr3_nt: TGTGCCAGCAGCTTAGGGGGCCTGGGGGACAGGCTAGAAGAGCAGTACTTC
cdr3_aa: CASSLGGLGDRLEEQYF

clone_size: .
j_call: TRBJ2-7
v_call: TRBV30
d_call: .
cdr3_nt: TGTGCTGCCTCCCGGGACGAGCAGTACTTC
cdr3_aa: CAASRDEQYF

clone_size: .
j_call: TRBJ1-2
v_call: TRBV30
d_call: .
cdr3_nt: TGTGCCTGGAGTGAATCTACAGGGAATGGCTACACCTTC
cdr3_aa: CAWSESTGNGYTF

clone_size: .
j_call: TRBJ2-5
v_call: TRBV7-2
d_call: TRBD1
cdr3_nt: TGTGCCAGCAGCTTAGGAGGACAGGGGGAGACCCAGTACTTC
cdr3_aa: CASSLGGQGETQYF

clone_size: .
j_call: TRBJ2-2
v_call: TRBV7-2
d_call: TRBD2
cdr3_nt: TGTGCCAGCAGCTTCAAGGGAGTAGCGGGAGTTAGCACCGGGGAGCTGTTTTTT
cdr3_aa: CASSFKGVAGVSTGELFF

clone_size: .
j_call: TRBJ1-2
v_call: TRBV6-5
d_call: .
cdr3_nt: TGTGCCAGCAGCCCTCGGACAGCTTTCTACACCTTC
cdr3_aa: CASSPRTAFYTF

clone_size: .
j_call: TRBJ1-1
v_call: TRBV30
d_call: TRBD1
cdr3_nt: TGTGCCTGGGGTGTGGAGGGGGCAGGGAGGACTGAAGCTTTCTTT
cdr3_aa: CAWGVEGAGRTEAFF

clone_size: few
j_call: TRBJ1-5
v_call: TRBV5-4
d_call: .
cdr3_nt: TGTGCCAGCAGCTTGGGGGCCGATCAGCCCCAGCATTTT
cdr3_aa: CASSLGADQPQHF

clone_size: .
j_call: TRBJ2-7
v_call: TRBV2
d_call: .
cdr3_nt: TGTGCCAGCAGCAGACAGGAGCAGTACTTC
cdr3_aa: CASSRQEQYF

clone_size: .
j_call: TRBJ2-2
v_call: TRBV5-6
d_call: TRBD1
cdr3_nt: TGTGCCAGCAGCCCGATAAGTCAGGACAGGGGTCTTGGGGAGCTGTTTTTT
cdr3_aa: CASSPISQDRGLGELFF

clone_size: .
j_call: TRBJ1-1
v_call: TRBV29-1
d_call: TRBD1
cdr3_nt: TGCAGCGTGGGGAGACAGGGGGCGTATACTGAAGCTTTCTTT
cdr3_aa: CSVGRQGAYTEAFF

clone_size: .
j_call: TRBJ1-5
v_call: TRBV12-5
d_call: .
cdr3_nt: TGTGCTAGTGGTTTGCGGACAGCTGACAATCAGCCCCAGCATTTT
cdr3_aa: CASGLRTADNQPQHF

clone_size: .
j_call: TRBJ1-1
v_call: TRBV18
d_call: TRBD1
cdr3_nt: TGTGCCAGCTCATCCCTACGCGCCGGACAGGGGGCTTTGTTAAACACTGAAGCTTTCTTT
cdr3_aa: CASSSLRAGQGALLNTEAFF

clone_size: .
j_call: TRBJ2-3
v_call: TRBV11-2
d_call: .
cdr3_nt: TGTGCCAGCAGCTTAGATCGCGGAGATACGCAGTATTTT
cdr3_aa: CASSLDRGDTQYF